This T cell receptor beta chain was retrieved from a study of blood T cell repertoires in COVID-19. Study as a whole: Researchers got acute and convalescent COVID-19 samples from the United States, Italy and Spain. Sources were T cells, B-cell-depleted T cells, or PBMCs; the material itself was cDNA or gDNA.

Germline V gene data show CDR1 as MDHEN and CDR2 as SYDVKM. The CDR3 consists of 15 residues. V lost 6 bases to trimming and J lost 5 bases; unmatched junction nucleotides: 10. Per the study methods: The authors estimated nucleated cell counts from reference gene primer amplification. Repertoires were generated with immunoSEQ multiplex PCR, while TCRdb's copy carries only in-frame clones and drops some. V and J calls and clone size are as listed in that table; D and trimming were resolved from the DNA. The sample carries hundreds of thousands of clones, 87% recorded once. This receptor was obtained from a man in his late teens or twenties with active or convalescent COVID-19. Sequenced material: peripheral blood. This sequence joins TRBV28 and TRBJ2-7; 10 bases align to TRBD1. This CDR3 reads CASSLPGQGTDEQYF. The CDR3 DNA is TGTGCCAGCAGCCTACCGGGACAGGGGACAGACGAGCAGTACTTC.